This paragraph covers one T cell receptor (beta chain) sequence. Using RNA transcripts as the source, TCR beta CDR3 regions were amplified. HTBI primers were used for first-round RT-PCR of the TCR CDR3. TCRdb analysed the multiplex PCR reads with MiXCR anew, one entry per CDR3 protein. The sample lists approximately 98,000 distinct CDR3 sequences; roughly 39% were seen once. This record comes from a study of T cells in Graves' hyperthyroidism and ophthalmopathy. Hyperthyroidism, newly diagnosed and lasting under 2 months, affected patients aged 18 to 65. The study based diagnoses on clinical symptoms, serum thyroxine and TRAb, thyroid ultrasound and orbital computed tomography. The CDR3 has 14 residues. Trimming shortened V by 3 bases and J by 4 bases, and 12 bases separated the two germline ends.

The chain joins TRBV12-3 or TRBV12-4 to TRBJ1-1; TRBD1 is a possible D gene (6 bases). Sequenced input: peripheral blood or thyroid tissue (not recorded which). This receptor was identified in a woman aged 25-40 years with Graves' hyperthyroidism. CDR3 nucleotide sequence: TGTGCCAGCAGTTTCGGGGGCGGTGTCACTGAAGCTTTCTTT. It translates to CASSFGGGVTEAFF.